This paragraph covers one TCR beta chain sequence. What it binds is not known. The CDR3 is 15 residues long. Germline V gene sequence: CDR1 SGHRS, CDR2 YFSETQ. V lost 3 bases, J lost 5 bases, and 2 bases stayed unmatched. These data belong to a study of cytomegalovirus exposure and HLA in healthy donors. The PCR had 60 Vbeta and 13 Jbeta primers. Per the original data handling: A later analysis tallied tens of millions of unique TCR beta chains, some 12 million of them shared. TCRdb's table, derived via immunoSEQ multiplex PCR, lists solely in-frame clones and lacks some. That table gives V, J and clone size, and the DNA gave D and trimming. The sample holds some 150,000 clones, around 80% seen once. Donors were nominally healthy when sampled, though unrecorded immune exposures were likely. Study-level results: A previous analysis found most TCR beta V segments productive roughly 87% or roughly 30% of the time.

The clonotype comes from a woman aged 40-49 years in good health and CMV-seronegative. This chain uses TRBV5-1 with TRBJ2-2, with 12 bases matching TRBD1. Sample: PBMCs. CDR3 amino acids: CASSWGQGATGELFF. For the CDR3, the DNA is TGCGCCAGCAGCTGGGGACAGGGGGCGACCGGGGAGCTGTTTTTT.